This T cell receptor beta chain was profiled in a study of T cells after posttransplantation cyclophosphamide. Study-wide points: Later blood repertoires were often dominated by clones from the donor CD8+ memory compartment.

Germline CDR1 and CDR2: SGHNT and YYREEE (reference sequence). V dropped 0 bases and J dropped 3 bases, with 13 bases sitting between them. CDR3 length: 15 residues. Worth noting for this clone: Its specificity is unknown.

TCRdb's copy holds only in-frame clones and misses some; the assay was immunoSEQ multiplex PCR. The sample holds some 8,500 clones, under 90% seen once. Cyclophosphamide on days +3 and +4 followed busulfan-fludarabine conditioning and a marrow graft. V is TRBV5-4 and J is TRBJ2-7; the D gene is possibly TRBD1 (6 bases). The starting material was PBMCs, obtained after allogeneic stem cell transplant with posttransplant cyclophosphamide. The origin of this receptor is a female patient between 40 and 55 years old who received an allogeneic stem cell transplant from an unrelated donor, was CMV-positive, and had no GVHD. Some T cells may be graft donor cells. The CDR3 sequence: CASSLEPQGFYEQYF. The CDR3 region has the DNA TGTGCCAGCAGCTTGGAGCCACAGGGTTTCTACGAGCAGTACTTC.